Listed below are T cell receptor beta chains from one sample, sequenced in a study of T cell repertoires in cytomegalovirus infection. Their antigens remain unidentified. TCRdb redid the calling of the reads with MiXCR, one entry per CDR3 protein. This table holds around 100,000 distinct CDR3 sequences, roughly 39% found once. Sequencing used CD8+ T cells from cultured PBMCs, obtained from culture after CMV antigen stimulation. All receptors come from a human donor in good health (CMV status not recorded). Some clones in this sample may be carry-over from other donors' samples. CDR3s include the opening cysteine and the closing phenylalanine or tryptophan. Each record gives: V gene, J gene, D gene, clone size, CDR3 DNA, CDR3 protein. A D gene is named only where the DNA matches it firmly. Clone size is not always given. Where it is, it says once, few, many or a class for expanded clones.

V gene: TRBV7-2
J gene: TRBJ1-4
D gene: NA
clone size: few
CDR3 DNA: TGTGCCAGCAGCTTAAACCCCTCGGGGCAGTGGGAAAAACTGTTTTTT
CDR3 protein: CASSLNPSGQWEKLFF

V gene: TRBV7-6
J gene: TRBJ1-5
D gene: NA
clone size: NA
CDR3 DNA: TGTGCCAGCAGCTTAGGCCCGTGGGATCAGCCCCAGCATTTT
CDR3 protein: CASSLGPWDQPQHF

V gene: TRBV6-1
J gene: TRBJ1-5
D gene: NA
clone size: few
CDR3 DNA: TGTGCCAGCAGTCCCCGGGGGAATCAGCCCCAGCATTTT
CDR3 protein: CASSPRGNQPQHF

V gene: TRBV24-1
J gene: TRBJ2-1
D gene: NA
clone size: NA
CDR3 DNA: TGTGCCACCAGTGACACAACATCTGCCTACAATGAGCAGTTCTTC
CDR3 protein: CATSDTTSAYNEQFF

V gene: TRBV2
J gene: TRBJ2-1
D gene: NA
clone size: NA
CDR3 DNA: TGTGCCAGGGGAGTAAGGGGCGGTGAGCAGTTCTTC
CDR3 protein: CARGVRGGEQFF

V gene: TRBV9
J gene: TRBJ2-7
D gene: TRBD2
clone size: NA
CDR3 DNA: TGTGCCAGCAGCGTCGGGGGCGGGGGGGCGGAAGAGCAGTACTTC
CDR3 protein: CASSVGGGGAEEQYF

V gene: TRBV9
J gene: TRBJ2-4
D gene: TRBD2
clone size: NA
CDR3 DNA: TGTGCCAGCAGCCCCACAATGGAGCGGGGCCGTCAGTACTTC
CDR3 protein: CASSPTMERGRQYF

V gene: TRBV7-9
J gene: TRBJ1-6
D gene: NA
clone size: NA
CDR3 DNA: TGTGCCAGCAGCCTCGACGGAGCTAATTCACCCCTCCACTTT
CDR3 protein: CASSLDGANSPLHF

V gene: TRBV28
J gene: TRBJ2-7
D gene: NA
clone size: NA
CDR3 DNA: TGTGCCAGCAGTGGCTATACCGGGATTTCCTACGAGCAGTACTTC
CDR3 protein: CASSGYTGISYEQYF

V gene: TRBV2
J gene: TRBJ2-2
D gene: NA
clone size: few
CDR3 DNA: TGTGCCAGCACCTTCACCGGGGAGCTGTTTTTT
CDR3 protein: CASTFTGELFF

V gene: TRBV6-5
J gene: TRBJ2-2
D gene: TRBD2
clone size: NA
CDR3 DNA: TGTGCCAGCAGTTACGGGCTAGCGGGGGACGGGACCGGGGAGCTGTTTTTT
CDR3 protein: CASSYGLAGDGTGELFF

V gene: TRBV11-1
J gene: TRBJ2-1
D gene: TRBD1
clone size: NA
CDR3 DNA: TGTGCCAGCAGCCGGGACAGTACGTTCGATGAGCAGTTCTTC
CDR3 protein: CASSRDSTFDEQFF

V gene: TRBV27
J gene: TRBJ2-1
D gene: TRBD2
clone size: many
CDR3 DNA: TGTGCCAGCAGTTTGGGGACCGGACTAGCGGGGGGGGTTGAGCAGTTCTTC
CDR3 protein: CASSLGTGLAGGVEQFF

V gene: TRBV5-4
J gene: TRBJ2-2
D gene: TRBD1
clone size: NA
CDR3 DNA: TGTGCCAGCAGCTTGGGACAGGGGGACGGGGAGCTGTTTTTT
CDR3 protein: CASSLGQGDGELFF

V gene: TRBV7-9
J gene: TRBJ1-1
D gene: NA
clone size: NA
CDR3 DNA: TGTGCCAGCAGCAACGACGGTAGTGAAGCTTTCTTT
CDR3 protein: CASSNDGSEAFF

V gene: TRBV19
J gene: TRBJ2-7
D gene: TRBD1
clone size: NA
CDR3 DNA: TGTGCCAGTAGTGCCTCCCGGGACAGGGCGAGGTCCGAGCAGTACTTC
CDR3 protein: CASSASRDRARSEQYF

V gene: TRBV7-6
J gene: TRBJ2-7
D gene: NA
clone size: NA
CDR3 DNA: TGTGCCAGCAGCTTATCCCCACCGGGGGAGCAGTACTTC
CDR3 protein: CASSLSPPGEQYF

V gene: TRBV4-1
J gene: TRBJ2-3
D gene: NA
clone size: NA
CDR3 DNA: TGCGCCAGCAGCCAAGTTCCCGGTGGCGCAGATACGCAGTATTTT
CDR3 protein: CASSQVPGGADTQYF